This passage covers 28 T cell receptor beta chains from one sample sequenced in a study of blood T cell repertoires in COVID-19. Here immunoSEQ multiplex PCR was the method, and the copy in TCRdb shows in-frame clones only, minus some. The sample lists about 140,000 clones, roughly 88% occurring once. The sequencing input was PBMCs or T cells enriched from blood (not recorded which). The receptors here all came from a man between 65 and 80 years old who had been exposed to COVID-19.

The genes are TRBV2 and TRBJ1-1; D call uncertain. V was clipped by 6 bases and J by 5 bases, with 13 bases between them. Germline V gene lookup returns CDR1 SNHLY and CDR2 FYNNEI. This CDR3 is 13 amino acids long. The CDR3 loop reads CASRSLAGTEAFF. CDR3 nucleotide sequence: TGTGCCAGCAGATCCCTAGCGGGGACTGAAGCTTTCTTT.

The chain combines TRBV27 with TRBJ1-6; 9 bases align to TRBD1. Germline CDR1 MNHEY, CDR2 SMNVEV (reference sequence). The ends lost 7 bases at V and 7 bases at J; junction bases unmatched: 11. This CDR3 has 16 residues. The CDR3: CASTIFPGTGNSPLHF. The CDR3 DNA reads TGTGCCAGCACCATCTTTCCGGGGACAGGGAATTCACCCCTCCACTTT.

The V and J genes are TRBV2 and TRBJ1-6; no clear D. V was trimmed by 6 bases and J by 5 bases, leaving 5 bases between them. CDR3 size: 12 residues. CDR1 is SNHLY, CDR2 FYNNEI, per germline. The CDR3 protein is CASSGNNSPLHF. The CDR3 nucleotides read TGTGCCAGCAGCGGTAATAATTCACCCCTCCACTTT. Combining the CDR3 with reference TRBV2 and TRBJ1-6 gives the whole variable domain EPEVTQTPSHQVTQMGQEVILRCVPISNHLYFYWYRQILGQKVEFLVSFYNNEISEKSEIFDDQFSVERPDGSNFTLKIRSTKLEDSAMYFCASSGNNSPLHFGNGTRLTVT.

DNA for the CDR3: TGCGCCAGCAGGGGACTAGCGGGGGGCACCGGGGAGCTGTTTTTT. This encodes CASRGLAGGTGELFF. The chain employs TRBV5-1 and TRBJ2-2; 15 bases fit TRBD2. V gave up 5 bases and J gave up 4 bases; unmatched junction bases: 0. CDR1 SGHRS and CDR2 YFSETQ come from the germline V gene. The CDR3 contains 15 residues.

V gene TRBV2 combines with J gene TRBJ1-4, with 7 bases that match TRBD1. Germline trimming cut 7 bases from V and 7 bases from J; bases unmatched to any gene: 9. The CDR3 is 14 amino acids. Looked up from germline, CDR1 is SNHLY and CDR2 is FYNNEI. This CDR3 is CASTLQGLSEKLFF. CDR3 nucleotide sequence: TGTGCCAGCACCTTACAGGGGCTCAGTGAAAAACTGTTTTTT.

The V and J genes are TRBV5-4 and TRBJ1-2; 9 bases line up with TRBD1. This CDR3 is built from 17 residues. Germline values: CDR1 SGHNT, CDR2 YYREEE (reference sequence). After removal of 0 bases from V and 2 bases from J, the junction contained 8 bases not matched to a gene. CDR3 in amino acids: CASSLDPGQGANYGYTF. CDR3 nucleotide sequence: TGTGCCAGCAGCTTGGATCCGGGACAGGGTGCAAACTATGGCTACACCTTC.

The chain links TRBV10-1 to TRBJ2-3, with 9 bases fitting TRBD2. Per the germline V gene, CDR1 is WNHNN and CDR2 is SYGVQD (reference sequence). This CDR3 has 14 amino acids. V shed 10 bases and J 5 bases; nucleotides not matched to a gene: 10. The chain's CDR3 is CAIVAGVLEDTQYF. CDR3 coding DNA: TGCGCCATCGTAGCGGGAGTCCTTGAAGATACGCAGTATTTT.

The rearrangement uses TRBV7-8 and TRBJ2-1; maybe TRBD2 (7 bases). The length of the CDR3 is 15 residues. Trimming left V 4 bases short and J 9 bases short, with 19 bases between. Germline V gives CDR1 SGHVS, CDR2 FQNEAQ. The CDR3 sequence: CASSYPKGGGGEQFF. CDR3 DNA: TGTGCCAGCAGCTATCCAAAGGGAGGGGGAGGTGAGCAGTTCTTC. Full variable domain (rest looked up from reference TRBV7-8 and TRBJ2-1): GAGVSQSPRYKVAKRGQDVALRCDPISGHVSLFWYQQALGQGPEFLTYFQNEAQLDKSGLPSDRFFAERPEGSVSTLKIQRTQQEDSAVYLCASSYPKGGGGEQFFGPGTRLTVL.

The chain links TRBV11-2 to TRBJ2-1; 10 nucleotides match TRBD1. V trimming: 9 bases; J trimming: 3 bases; junction bases outside the gene matches: 5. The CDR3 is 14 amino acids. CDR1 and CDR2 (germline): SGHAT, FQNNGV. The CDR3 region has the DNA TGTGCCAGTAGACAGGGGGCGGTCTACAATGAGCAGTTCTTC. It is translated as CASRQGAVYNEQFF.

The genes are TRBV20-1 and TRBJ1-1; weak D call: TRBD1 (6 bases). This CDR3 spans 14 amino acids. Germline assignment: CDR1 DFQATT and CDR2 SNEGSKA (reference sequence). The V gene lost 3 bases and the J gene lost 8 bases, with 19 bases spanning the gap. The CDR3 DNA sequence: TGCAGTGCTAGTGCCGGGACACCGCTACCGGAAGCTTTCTTT. Protein sequence: CSASAGTPLPEAFF.

The J gene is TRBJ1-4, the V gene TRBV15; D is unresolved. The CDR3 runs 17 residues. With 0 bases removed from V and 4 bases from J, the gap between germline ends came to 15 bases. CDR1 is LNHNV, CDR2 YYDKDF, per germline (reference sequence). The CDR3 DNA reads as TGTGCCACCAGCAGAGAACCCGGAACAGCCTTTAATGAAAAACTGTTTTTT. Residues: CATSREPGTAFNEKLFF.

V is TRBV6-6 and J is TRBJ1-1, with TRBD1 matching over 7 bases. The J segment lost 1 base and the V segment lost 5 bases, leaving 4 bases of the junction unmatched. The CDR3 runs 14 residues. Germline CDR1 is MNHNY and CDR2 is SVGAGI (reference sequence). CDR3 region: CASSLRTGNTEAFF. The CDR3 DNA sequence: TGTGCCAGCAGTCTAAGGACAGGGAACACTGAAGCTTTCTTT.

The chain joins TRBV5-1 to TRBJ2-1, with D possibly matching TRBD1 (6 bases). Germline CDR1 reads SGHRS; CDR2 reads YFSETQ. The length of the CDR3 is 12 residues. V lost 0 bases and J lost 14, with 12 bases in between. The CDR3 DNA reads as TGCGCCAGCAGCTTGGCAGGGGATGATAAGTTCTTC. It encodes CASSLAGDDKFF.

J is TRBJ1-1 and V is TRBV7-2; D not resolved. Between the trimmed V and J ends, which lost 1 base and 10 bases, there was a span of 16 bases. Per the germline V gene, CDR1 is SGHTA and CDR2 is FQGNSA. This CDR3 has 14 amino acids. In nucleotides, the CDR3 is TGTGCCAGCAGCTTAGACGAGCGGAATTACAGAGCTTTCTTT. The encoded protein is CASSLDERNYRAFF.

The chain couples TRBV19 to TRBJ2-1; D uncertain. V was trimmed by 4 bases and J by 5 bases, leaving 18 bases between them. The CDR3 contains 16 residues. Germline V gene sequence: CDR1 LNHDA, CDR2 SQIVND (reference sequence). In nucleotides, the CDR3 is TGTGCCAGTAGTAAGCCTAGAGCAATAGCTGACAATGAGCAGTTCTTC. As protein: CASSKPRAIADNEQFF.

The chain joins TRBV5-1 to TRBJ2-7, with 8 bases identical to TRBD1. This CDR3 comprises 16 residues. Germline assignment: CDR1 SGHRS and CDR2 YFSETQ. V trimming: 0 bases; J trimming: 6 bases; junction bases outside the gene matches: 11. The DNA of the CDR3 is TGCGCCAGCAGCTTGGCCACCGGGACAGGCTCGGCCGAGCAGTACTTC. Amino acids: CASSLATGTGSAEQYF.

The chain is built from TRBV19 and TRBJ2-5; 11 bases are a match to TRBD2. This CDR3 region has 16 residues. Trimming at V came to 3 bases and at J to 4 bases, leaving 7 bases not matched to a gene. Germline V gene data show CDR1 as LNHDA and CDR2 as SQIVND (reference sequence). The CDR3 DNA reads as TGTGCCAGTAGTATTCAACTAGCGGGAGCAGGAGAGACCCAGTACTTC. Its translation: CASSIQLAGAGETQYF.

The chain joins TRBV9 to TRBJ2-1; a weak D match, TRBD1 (6 bases). Germline V gene data show CDR1 as SGDLS and CDR2 as YYNGEE. The CDR3 is made up of 18 amino acids. V lost 2 bases, J lost 5 bases, and 23 bases lay in between. CDR3 DNA sequence: TGTGCCAGCAGCGTCGATCTCAGAGGGGGTGGCCGACACAATGAGCAGTTCTTC. As protein: CASSVDLRGGGRHNEQFF.

The chain couples TRBV9 to TRBJ2-5; 10 bases map to TRBD2. J was trimmed by 4 bases and V by 4 bases; bases with no gene match: 7. The CDR3 runs 15 residues. Germline V gene sequence: CDR1 SGDLS, CDR2 YYNGEE. This CDR3 is CASSFSGGLGETQYF. CDR3 bases: TGTGCCAGCAGCTTTAGCGGGGGGCTAGGAGAGACCCAGTACTTC.

This clone is a singleton in its sample. The chain uses TRBV7-2 and TRBJ2-3; D unclear. CDR1 and CDR2 from the germline V gene are SGHTA and FQGNSA. This CDR3 is 15 amino acids long. V lost 1 base, J lost 0 bases, and 8 bases lay in between. CDR3 coding DNA: TGTGCCAGCAGCTTAGTAGTAGTAAGCACAGATACGCAGTATTTT. This codes for CASSLVVVSTDTQYF.

This clone has more than one count but fewer than ten. The chain employs TRBV6-1 and TRBJ2-2, with D unresolved. V was clipped by 1 base and J by 4 bases, with 10 bases between them. Germline assignment: CDR1 MNHNS and CDR2 SASEGT. CDR3 length: 15 amino acids. CDR3 sequence reads: CASSEVGRPTGELFF. For the CDR3, the DNA is TGTGCCAGCAGTGAAGTCGGCAGGCCCACCGGGGAGCTGTTTTTT.

Details on this clone: One end of the junction varies from germline; a read error may be responsible. This chain joins TRBV15 and TRBJ1-2; D unresolved. There are 12 residues in the CDR3. CDR1 and CDR2 (germline): LNHNV, YYDKDF (reference sequence). The CDR3 DNA follows: TGTGCCACCAGCCGAGAGGCTTGGGGCTACACCTTC. Protein sequence: CATSREAWGYTF.

The rearrangement links TRBV15 to TRBJ2-5, with 13 positions matching TRBD2. V lost 4 bases, J lost 4 bases, and 6 bases stayed unmatched. The CDR3 length is 16 residues. Germline assignment: CDR1 LNHNV and CDR2 YYDKDF (reference sequence). CDR3 DNA sequence: TGTGCCACCAGCACCGAACTAGCGGGGGGGCCAGAGACCCAGTACTTC. It codes for CATSTELAGGPETQYF.

The sample holds a few counts of this clone. This chain uses TRBV4-1 with TRBJ1-4; 7 positions match TRBD1. The CDR3 has 14 residues. Germline lookup yields CDR1 MGHRA and CDR2 YSYEKL. The V gene end was trimmed by 5 bases and the J gene end by 5 bases; junction bases not matched to a gene: 5. In nucleotides, the CDR3 is TGCGCCAGCAGCTCCGGGACAGCCAATGAAAAACTGTTTTTT. Residues: CASSSGTANEKLFF.

In DNA, the CDR3 is TGCAGCGTTGTGGGAAGCTGGGGACAGAGCTCTGGAAACACCATATATTTT. This translates into CSVVGSWGQSSGNTIYF. The rearrangement links TRBV29-1 to TRBJ1-3, with 7 bases that match TRBD1. V gave up 4 bases and J gave up 0 bases; unmatched junction bases: 12. This CDR3 is built from 17 residues. Germline assignment: CDR1 SQVTM and CDR2 ANQGSEA.

This chain links TRBV3-1 (or the pseudogene TRBV3-2) with TRBJ2-7, with D possibly matching TRBD2 (6 bases). Germline V gene lookup returns CDR1 LGHDT and CDR2 YNNKEL (reference sequence). The length of the CDR3 is 13 residues. V was pared by 4 bases and J by 8 bases, with 15 bases between. CDR3 amino acids: CASSPRDWVKQYF. CDR3 sequence (DNA): TGTGCCAGCAGCCCGCGGGACTGGGTTAAGCAGTACTTC.

The gene calls are TRBV29-1 and TRBJ1-5, with TRBD1 identical over 9 bases. The trim removed 4 bases at V and 7 bases at J, leaving 2 bases unmatched. Germline lookup yields CDR1 SQVTM and CDR2 ANQGSEA. The CDR3 has 12 amino acids. DNA for the CDR3: TGCAGCGTTGGTACAGGGGGCCAGCCCCAGCATTTT. Translated: CSVGTGGQPQHF.

The rearrangement uses TRBV10-2 and TRBJ1-2; TRBD1 might be the D (6 bases). V was cut by 7 bases and J by 8 bases, with 14 bases left in between. CDR3 length equals 12 residues. Germline V gene lookup returns CDR1 WSHSY and CDR2 SAAADI. CDR3 nucleotides: TGCGCCAGCAACCCAGGGGTGGGCGGCTACACCTTC. Protein: CASNPGVGGYTF.